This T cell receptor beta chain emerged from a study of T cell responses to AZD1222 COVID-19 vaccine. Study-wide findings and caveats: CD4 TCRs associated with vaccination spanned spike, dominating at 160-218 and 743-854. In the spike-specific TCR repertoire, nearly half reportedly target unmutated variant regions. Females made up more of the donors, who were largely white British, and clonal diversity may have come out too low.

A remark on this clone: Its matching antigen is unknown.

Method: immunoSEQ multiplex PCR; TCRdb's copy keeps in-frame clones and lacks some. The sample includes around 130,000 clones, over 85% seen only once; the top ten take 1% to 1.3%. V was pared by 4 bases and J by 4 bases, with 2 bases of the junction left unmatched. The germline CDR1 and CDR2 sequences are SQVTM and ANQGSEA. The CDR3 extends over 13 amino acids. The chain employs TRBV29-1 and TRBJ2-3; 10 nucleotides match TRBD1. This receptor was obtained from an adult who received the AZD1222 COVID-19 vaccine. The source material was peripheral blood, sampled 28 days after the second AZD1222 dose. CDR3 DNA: TGCAGCGTTGCCGGGACAGGGGCAGATACGCAGTATTTT. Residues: CSVAGTGADTQYF.